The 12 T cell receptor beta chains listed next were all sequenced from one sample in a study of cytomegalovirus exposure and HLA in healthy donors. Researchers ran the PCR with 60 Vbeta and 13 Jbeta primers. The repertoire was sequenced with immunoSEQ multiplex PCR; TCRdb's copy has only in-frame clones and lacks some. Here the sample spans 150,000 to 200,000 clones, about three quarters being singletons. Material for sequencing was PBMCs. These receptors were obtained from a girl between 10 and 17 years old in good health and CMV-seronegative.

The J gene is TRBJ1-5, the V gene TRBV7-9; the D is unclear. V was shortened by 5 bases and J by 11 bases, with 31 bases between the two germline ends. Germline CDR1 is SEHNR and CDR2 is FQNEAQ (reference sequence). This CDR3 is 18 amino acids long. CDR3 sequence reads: CASSASSGGQSLGLAQHF. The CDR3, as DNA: TGTGCCAGCAGCGCTTCGTCAGGAGGGCAGTCTTTGGGTTTGGCCCAGCATTTT. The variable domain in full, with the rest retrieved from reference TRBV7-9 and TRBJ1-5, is DTGVSQNPRHKITKRGQNVTFRCDPISEHNRLYWYRQTLGQGPEFLTYFQNEAQLEKSRLLSDRFSAERPKGSFSTLEIQRTEQGDSAMYLCASSASSGGQSLGLAQHFGDGTRLSIL.

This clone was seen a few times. DNA for the CDR3: TGCGCCAGCAGCACCCGACAGAACACAGATACGCAGTATTTT. Its translation: CASSTRQNTDTQYF. The gene calls are TRBV5-1 and TRBJ2-3; possible D gene TRBD1, 5 bases. From germline, CDR1 is SGHRS and CDR2 YFSETQ. The V end lost 4 bases, the J end lost 2 bases, and 11 bases lay between the germline ends. The CDR3 contains 14 residues.

The CDR3 sequence: CASSSSTGTQETQYF. The CDR3 DNA sequence: TGTGCCAGCTCATCCTCTACAGGGACCCAAGAGACCCAGTACTTC. The chain carries TRBV18 and TRBJ2-5, with a possible D match to TRBD1 (6 bases). The germline V and J ends were trimmed by 5 bases and 1 base, with 14 bases remaining between them. Germline V CDR1 and CDR2: KGHSH, LQKENI. The CDR3 consists of 15 residues.

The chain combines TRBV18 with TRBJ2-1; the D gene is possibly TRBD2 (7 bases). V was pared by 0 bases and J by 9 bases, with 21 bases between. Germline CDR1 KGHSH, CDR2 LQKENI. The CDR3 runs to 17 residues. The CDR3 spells CASSPPGGGGSSPEQFF. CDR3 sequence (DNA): TGTGCCAGCTCACCACCTGGGGGCGGGGGTTCTTCTCCTGAGCAGTTCTTC.

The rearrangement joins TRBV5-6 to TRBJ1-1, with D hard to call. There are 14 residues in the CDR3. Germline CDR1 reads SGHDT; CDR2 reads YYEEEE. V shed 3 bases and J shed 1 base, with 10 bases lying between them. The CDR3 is CASSYGRANTEAFF. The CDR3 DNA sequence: TGTGCCAGCAGCTACGGGAGGGCGAACACTGAAGCTTTCTTT.

CDR3 region: CASSSGTTNEKLFF. DNA of the CDR3: TGTGCCAGCAGCTCAGGGACAACTAATGAAAAACTGTTTTTT. The chain carries TRBV7-9 and TRBJ1-4; D is perhaps TRBD1 (5 bases). V lost 4 bases, J lost 0 bases, and 6 bases lay in between. The CDR3 runs to 14 residues. CDR1 and CDR2 from the germline V gene are SEHNR and FQNEAQ (reference sequence).

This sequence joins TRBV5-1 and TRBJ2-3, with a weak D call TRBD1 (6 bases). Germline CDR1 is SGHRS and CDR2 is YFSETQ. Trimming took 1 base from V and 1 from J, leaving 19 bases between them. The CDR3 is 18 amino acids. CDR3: CASSLRQGSSLGTDTQYF. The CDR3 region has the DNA TGCGCCAGCAGCTTGCGGCAGGGGTCGTCCCTCGGCACAGATACGCAGTATTTT.

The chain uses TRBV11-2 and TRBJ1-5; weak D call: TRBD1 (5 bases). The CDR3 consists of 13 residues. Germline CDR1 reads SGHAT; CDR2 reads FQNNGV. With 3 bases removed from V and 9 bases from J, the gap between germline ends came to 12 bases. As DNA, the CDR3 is TGTGCCAGCAGCTTGGGTTGGGACTGGCCCCAGCATTTT. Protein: CASSLGWDWPQHF.

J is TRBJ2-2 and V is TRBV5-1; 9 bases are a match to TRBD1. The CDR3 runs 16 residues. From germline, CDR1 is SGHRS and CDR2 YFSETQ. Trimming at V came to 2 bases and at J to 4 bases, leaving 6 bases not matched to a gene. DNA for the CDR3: TGCGCCAGCAGCTTATTAGGACAGGGGCCCACCGGGGAGCTGTTTTTT. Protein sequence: CASSLLGQGPTGELFF.

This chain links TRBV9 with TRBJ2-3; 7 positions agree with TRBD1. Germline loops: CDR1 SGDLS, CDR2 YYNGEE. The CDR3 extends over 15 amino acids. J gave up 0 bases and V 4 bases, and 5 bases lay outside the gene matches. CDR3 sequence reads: CASSQPGQSTDTQYF. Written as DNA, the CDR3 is TGTGCCAGCAGCCAACCGGGACAGAGCACAGATACGCAGTATTTT.

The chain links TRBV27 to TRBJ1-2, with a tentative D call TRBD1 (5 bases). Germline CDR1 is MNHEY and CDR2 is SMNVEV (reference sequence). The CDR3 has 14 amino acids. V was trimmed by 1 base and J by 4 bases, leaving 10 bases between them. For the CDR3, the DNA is TGTGCCAGCAGTTTATGGCAGGGTGCCTATGGCTACACCTTC. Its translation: CASSLWQGAYGYTF.

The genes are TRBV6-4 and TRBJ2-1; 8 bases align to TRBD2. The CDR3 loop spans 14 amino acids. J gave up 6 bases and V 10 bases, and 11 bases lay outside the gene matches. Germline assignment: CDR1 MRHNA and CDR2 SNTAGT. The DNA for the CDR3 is TGTGCCACTCGGCGGCTAGCGGGCACCAATGAGCAGTTCTTC. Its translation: CATRRLAGTNEQFF.